Given below is one T cell receptor beta chain in context. Some clones are missing from TCRdb's copy, which holds only in-frame ones; the method was immunoSEQ multiplex PCR. The table has 70,000 or so clones, about 92% seen once. The data are from a study of T cells after somatic rescue of genetic block. CDR1 and CDR2 from the germline V gene are KGHSH and LQKENI. This CDR3 is built from 14 residues. The V and J ends lost 2 bases and 0 bases respectively, with 7 bases between them. The sequenced sample was peripheral blood mononuclear cells (PBMCs). The clonotype was recovered from a man in his forties. The gene calls are TRBV18 and TRBJ2-5, with no clear D. CDR3 DNA: TGTGCCAGCTCACCAGTCTCGCACCAAGAGACCCAGTACTTC. It yields the protein CASSPVSHQETQYF.